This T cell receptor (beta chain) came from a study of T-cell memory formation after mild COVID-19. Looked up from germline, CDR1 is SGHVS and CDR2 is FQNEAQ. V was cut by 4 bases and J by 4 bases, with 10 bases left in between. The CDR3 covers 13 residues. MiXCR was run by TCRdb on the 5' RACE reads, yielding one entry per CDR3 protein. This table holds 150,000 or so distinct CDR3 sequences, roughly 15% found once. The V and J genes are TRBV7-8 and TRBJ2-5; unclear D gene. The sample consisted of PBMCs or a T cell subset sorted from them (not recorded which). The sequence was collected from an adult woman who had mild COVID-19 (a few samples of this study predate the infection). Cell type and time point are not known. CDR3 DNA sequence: TGTGCCAGCAGCTCCCAGCCGTCAGAGACCCAGTACTTC. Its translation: CASSSQPSETQYF.